These 2 T cell receptor beta chains were sequenced from one sample in a study of blood T cell repertoires in COVID-19 (dated by TCRdb to the early 2020s). Receptor libraries were prepared by the immunoSEQ multiplex PCR assay. The table comes from immuneACCESS by way of TCRdb, which keeps in-frame sequences with V and J called. Part of the clones is missing from these tables; in studies checked, under half for an unresolved V gene and the rest for unknown reasons. In this sample the table shows over 120,000 clones, approximately 90% of which occur a single time. In total, the top ten clones hold around 1.5% of the sample. Specimen: peripheral blood. Every receptor here comes from a human donor in a cohort sampled during active COVID-19.

This sequence joins TRBV6-5 and TRBJ1-4; the D is unclear. This CDR3 spans 12 amino acids. Germline values: CDR1 MNHEY, CDR2 SVGAGI. V dropped 8 bases and J dropped 2 bases, with 6 bases sitting between them. CDR3 bases: TGTGCCAGCCGGGGTACTAATGAAAAACTGTTTTTT. Translated, it gives CASRGTNEKLFF.

CDR3 region: CASSPNTGGAGSPLHF. CDR3 coding DNA: TGTGCCAGCAGCCCTAATACAGGGGGCGCAGGTTCACCCCTCCACTTT. The chain combines TRBV7-2 with TRBJ1-6; 9 positions agree with TRBD1. Losses at the gene ends were 5 bases for V and 9 bases for J; bases not matched to a gene: 11. Germline loops: CDR1 SGHTA, CDR2 FQGNSA. The CDR3 extends over 16 amino acids.